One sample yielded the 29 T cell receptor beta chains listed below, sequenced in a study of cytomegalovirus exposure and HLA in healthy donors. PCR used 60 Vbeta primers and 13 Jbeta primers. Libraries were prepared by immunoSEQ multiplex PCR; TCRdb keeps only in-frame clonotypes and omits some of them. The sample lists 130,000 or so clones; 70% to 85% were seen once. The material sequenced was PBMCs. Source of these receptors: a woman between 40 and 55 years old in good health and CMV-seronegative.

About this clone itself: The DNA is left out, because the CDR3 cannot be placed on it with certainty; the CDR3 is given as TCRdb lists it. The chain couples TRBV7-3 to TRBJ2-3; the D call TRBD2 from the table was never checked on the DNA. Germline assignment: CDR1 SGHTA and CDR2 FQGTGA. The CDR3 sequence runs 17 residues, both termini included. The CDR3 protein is CASSFIVVATGTDTQCF.

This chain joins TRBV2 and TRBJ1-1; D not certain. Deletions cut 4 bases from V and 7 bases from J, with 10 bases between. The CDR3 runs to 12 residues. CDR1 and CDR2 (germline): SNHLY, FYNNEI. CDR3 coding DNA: TGTGCCAGCAGTGCGGCGGCCGGTGAAGCTTTCTTT. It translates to CASSAAAGEAFF.

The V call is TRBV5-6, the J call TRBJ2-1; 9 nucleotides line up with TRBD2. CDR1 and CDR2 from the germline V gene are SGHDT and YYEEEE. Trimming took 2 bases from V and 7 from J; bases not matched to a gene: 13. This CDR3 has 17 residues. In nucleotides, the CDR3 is TGTGCCAGCAGCTTCCGATACGCGGGAGGGCCCCTGAATGAGCAGTTCTTC. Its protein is CASSFRYAGGPLNEQFF.

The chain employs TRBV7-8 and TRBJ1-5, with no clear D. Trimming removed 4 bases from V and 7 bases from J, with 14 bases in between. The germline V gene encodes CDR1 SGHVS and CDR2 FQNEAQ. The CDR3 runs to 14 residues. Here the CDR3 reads CASSSKTSGQPQHF. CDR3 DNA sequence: TGTGCCAGCAGCTCAAAAACCAGCGGACAGCCCCAGCATTTT.

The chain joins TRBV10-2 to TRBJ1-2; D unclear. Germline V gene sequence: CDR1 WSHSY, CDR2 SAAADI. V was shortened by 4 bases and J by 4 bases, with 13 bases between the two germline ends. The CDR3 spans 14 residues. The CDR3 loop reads CASSARHSTYGYTF. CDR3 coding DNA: TGCGCCAGCAGTGCGCGACACAGTACCTATGGCTACACCTTC.

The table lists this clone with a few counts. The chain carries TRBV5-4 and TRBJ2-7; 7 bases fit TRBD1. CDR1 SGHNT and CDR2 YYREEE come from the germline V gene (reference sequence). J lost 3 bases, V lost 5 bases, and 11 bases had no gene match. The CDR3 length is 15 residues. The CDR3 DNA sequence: TGTGCCAGCAGTAGACAGGGCCAAACCTACTACGAGCAGTACTTC. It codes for CASSRQGQTYYEQYF.

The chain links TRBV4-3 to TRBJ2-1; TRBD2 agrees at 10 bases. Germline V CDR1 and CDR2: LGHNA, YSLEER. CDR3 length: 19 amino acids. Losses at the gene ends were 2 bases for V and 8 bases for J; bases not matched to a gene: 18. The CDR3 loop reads CASSQSSRFGLAATYEQFF. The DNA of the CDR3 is TGCGCCAGCAGCCAAAGTAGTCGGTTTGGACTAGCGGCAACGTATGAGCAGTTCTTC.

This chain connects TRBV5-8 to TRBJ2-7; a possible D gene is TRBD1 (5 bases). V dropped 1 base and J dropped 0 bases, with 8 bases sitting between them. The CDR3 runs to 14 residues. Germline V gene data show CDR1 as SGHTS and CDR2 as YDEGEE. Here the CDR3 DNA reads TGTGCCAGCAGCTTGCAACAGGCCTCCTACGAGCAGTACTTC. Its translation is CASSLQQASYEQYF. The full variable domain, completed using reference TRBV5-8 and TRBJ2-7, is EAGVTQSPTHLIKTRGQQATLRCSPISGHTSVYWYQQALGLGLQFLLWYDEGEERNRGNFPPRFSGRQFPNYSSELNVNALELEDSALYLCASSLQQASYEQYFGPGTRLTVT.

The CDR3 is CSADRGHSGELFF. The CDR3 coding sequence is TGCAGCGCGGACAGGGGGCACTCCGGGGAGCTGTTTTTT. The chain combines TRBV29-1 with TRBJ2-2; 11 nucleotides line up with TRBD1. The CDR3 is made up of 13 amino acids. From germline, CDR1 is SQVTM and CDR2 ANQGSEA. V was pared by 7 bases and J by 6 bases, with 4 bases of the junction left unmatched.

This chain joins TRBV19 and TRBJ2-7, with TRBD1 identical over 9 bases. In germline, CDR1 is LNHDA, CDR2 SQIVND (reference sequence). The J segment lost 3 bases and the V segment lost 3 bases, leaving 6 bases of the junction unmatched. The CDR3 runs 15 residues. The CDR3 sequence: CASSIFGTGYYEQYF. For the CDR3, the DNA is TGTGCCAGTAGTATTTTCGGGACAGGGTACTACGAGCAGTACTTC.

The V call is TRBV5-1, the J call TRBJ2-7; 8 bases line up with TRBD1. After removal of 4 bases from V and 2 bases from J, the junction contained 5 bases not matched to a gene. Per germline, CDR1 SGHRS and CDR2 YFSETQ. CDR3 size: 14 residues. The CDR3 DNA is TGCGCCAGCAGCCCGGACAGGGTGCCCTACGAGCAGTACTTC. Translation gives CASSPDRVPYEQYF.

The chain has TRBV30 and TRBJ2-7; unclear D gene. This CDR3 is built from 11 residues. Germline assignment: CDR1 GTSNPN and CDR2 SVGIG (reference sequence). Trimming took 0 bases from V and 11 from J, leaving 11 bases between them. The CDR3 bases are TGTGCCTGGAGTGTAACGCGTAAAGAGTACTTC. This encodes CAWSVTRKEYF.

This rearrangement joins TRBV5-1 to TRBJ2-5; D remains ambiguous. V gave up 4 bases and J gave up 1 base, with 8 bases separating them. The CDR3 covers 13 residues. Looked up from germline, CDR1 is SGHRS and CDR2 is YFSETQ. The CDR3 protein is CASSRALQETQYF. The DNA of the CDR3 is TGCGCCAGCAGCCGCGCGCTCCAAGAGACCCAGTACTTC.

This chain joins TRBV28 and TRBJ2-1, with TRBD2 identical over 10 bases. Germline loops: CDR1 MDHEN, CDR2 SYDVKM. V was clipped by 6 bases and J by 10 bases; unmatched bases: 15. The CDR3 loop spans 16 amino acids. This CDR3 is CASRSQSGRATLEQFF. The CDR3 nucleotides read TGTGCCAGCAGATCCCAGAGCGGGAGGGCCACCCTAGAGCAGTTCTTC.

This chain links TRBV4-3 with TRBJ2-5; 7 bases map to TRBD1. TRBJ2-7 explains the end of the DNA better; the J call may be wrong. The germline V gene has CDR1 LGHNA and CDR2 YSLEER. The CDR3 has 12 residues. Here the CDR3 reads CASSQRQGEQYF. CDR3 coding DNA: TGCGCCAGCAGCCAGAGACAGGGCGAGCAGTACTTC.

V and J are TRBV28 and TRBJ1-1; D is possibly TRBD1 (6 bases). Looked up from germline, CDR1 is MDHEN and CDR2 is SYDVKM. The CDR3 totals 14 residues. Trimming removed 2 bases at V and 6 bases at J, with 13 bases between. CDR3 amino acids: CASSLGGAVAEAFF. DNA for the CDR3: TGTGCCAGCAGTTTAGGGGGCGCGGTAGCTGAAGCTTTCTTT.

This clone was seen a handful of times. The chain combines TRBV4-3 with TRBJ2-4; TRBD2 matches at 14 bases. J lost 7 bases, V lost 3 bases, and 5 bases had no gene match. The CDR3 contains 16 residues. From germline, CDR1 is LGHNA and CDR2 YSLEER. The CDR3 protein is CASSHGLAGGSNIQYF. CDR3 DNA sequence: TGCGCCAGCAGCCACGGACTAGCGGGAGGATCGAACATTCAGTACTTC.

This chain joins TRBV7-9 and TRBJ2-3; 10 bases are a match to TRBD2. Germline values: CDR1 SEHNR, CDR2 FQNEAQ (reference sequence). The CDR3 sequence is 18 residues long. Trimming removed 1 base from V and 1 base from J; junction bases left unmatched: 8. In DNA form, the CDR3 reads TGTGCCAGCAGCTTAGATTCTAGCGGGAGCATTGGCACAGATACGCAGTATTTT. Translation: CASSLDSSGSIGTDTQYF.

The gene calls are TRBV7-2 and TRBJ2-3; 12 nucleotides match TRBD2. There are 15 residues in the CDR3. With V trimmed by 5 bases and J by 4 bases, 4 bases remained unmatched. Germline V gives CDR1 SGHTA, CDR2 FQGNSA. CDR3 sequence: CASSERLAGADTQYF. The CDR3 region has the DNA TGTGCCAGCAGCGAGAGACTAGCGGGAGCAGATACGCAGTATTTT.

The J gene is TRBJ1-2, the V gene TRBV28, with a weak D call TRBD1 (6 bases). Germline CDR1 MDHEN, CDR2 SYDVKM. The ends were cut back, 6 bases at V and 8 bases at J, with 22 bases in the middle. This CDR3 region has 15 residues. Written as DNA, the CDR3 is TGTGCCAGCAGCCATACTCGGCAGGGGATCGGGGGCTACACCTTC. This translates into CASSHTRQGIGGYTF.

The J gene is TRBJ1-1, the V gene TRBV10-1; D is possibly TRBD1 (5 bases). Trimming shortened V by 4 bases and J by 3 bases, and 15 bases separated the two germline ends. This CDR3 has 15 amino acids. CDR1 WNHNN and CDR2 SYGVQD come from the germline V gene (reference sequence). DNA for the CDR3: TGCGCCAGCAGTGGTACTGGCAGGGCGGACACTGAAGCTTTCTTT. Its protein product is CASSGTGRADTEAFF.

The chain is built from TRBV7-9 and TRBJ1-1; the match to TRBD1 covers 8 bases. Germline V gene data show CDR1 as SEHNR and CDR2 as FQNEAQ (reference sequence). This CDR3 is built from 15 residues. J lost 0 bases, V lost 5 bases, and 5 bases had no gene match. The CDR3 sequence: CASSTRDRLNTEAFF. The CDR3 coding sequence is TGTGCCAGCAGCACCAGGGACAGGCTGAACACTGAAGCTTTCTTT.

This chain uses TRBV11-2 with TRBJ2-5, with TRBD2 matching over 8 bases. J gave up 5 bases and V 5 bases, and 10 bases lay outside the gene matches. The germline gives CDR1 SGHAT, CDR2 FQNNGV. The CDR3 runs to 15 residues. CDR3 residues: CASSDTSGRGETQYF. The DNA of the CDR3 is TGTGCCAGCAGCGATACCAGCGGGAGAGGCGAGACCCAGTACTTC.

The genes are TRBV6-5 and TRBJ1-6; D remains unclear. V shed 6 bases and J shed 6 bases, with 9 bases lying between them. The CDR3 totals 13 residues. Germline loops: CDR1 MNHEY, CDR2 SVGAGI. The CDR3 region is CASSTLTNSPLHF. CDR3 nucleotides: TGTGCCAGCAGCACTCTTACTAATTCACCCCTCCACTTT.

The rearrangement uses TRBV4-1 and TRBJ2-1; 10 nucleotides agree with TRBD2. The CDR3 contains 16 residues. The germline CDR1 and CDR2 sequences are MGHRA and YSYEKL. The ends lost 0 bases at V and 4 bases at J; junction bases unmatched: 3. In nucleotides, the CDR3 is TGCGCCAGCAGCCAAGATCCGACTAGCGGGTACAATGAGCAGTTCTTC. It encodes CASSQDPTSGYNEQFF.

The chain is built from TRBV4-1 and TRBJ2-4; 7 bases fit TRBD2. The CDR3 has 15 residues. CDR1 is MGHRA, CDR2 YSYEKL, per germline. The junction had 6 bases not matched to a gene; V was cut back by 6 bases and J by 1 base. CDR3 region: CASSRTSVAKNIQYF. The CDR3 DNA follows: TGCGCCAGCAGTCGGACTAGTGTGGCCAAAAACATTCAGTACTTC.

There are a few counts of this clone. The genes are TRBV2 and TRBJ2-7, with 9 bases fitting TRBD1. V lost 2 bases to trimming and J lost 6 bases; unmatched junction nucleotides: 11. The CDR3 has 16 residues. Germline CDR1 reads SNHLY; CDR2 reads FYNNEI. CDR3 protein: CASSESLGDRVFEQYF. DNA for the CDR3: TGTGCCAGCAGTGAATCCTTGGGGGACAGGGTCTTCGAGCAGTACTTC.

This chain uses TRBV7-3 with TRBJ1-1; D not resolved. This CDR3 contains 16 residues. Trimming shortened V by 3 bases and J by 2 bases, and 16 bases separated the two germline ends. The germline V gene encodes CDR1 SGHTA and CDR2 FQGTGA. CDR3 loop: CASSFTINSLNTEAFF. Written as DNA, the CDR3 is TGTGCCAGCAGCTTTACCATTAACAGCCTTAACACTGAAGCTTTCTTT. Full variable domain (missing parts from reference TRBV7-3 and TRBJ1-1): GAGVSQTPSNKVTEKGKYVELRCDPISGHTALYWYRQSLGQGPEFLIYFQGTGAADDSGLPNDRFFAVRPEGSVSTLKIQRTERGDSAVYLCASSFTINSLNTEAFFGQGTRLTVV.

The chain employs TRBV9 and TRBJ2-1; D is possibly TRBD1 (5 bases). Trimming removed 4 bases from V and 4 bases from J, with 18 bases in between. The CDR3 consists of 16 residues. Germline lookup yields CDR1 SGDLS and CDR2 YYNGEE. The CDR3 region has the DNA TGTGCCAGCAGCCAGGCGCTGGGGCTTGCATACAATGAGCAGTTCTTC. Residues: CASSQALGLAYNEQFF.